The TCR beta chain under discussion was sequenced for a study of blood T cell repertoires in COVID-19. As for the study in general: Italy, Spain and the United States were the sources of the convalescent and acute COVID-19 samples. PBMCs, B-cell-depleted T cells, or T cells were the source of the cDNA or gDNA that made up the material.

Seattle patients were enrolled while actively infected and followed longitudinally. As processed by the authors: Quantification of nucleated cells was approximated via reference gene primer amplification. Libraries were prepared by immunoSEQ multiplex PCR; TCRdb keeps only in-frame clonotypes and omits some of them. Clone size and the V and J calls come from that table; the DNA yielded D and trimming. The data hold roughly 400,000 clones, with roughly 86% observed a single time. Sequencing was carried out using peripheral blood. This TCR was sampled from a woman aged 60 to 75 with COVID-19, enrolled during active disease.

CDR3: CASSLGRRTEAFF. DNA of the CDR3: TGTGCCAGCAGTTTAGGAAGGCGGACTGAAGCTTTCTTT. The rearrangement links TRBV12-3 or TRBV12-4 to TRBJ1-1; D remains unclear. The CDR3 is 13 amino acids. V was shortened by 1 base and J by 5 bases, with 8 bases between the two germline ends.